Each of the 15 T cell receptor beta chains below was sequenced from the same sample in a study of cytomegalovirus exposure and HLA in healthy donors. 60 Vbeta and 13 Jbeta primers were used in PCR. Data came from immunoSEQ multiplex PCR; TCRdb stores just in-frame clones and leaves some out. The sample holds about 95,000 clones; about 86% are singletons and the top ten take under 5.5%. What was sequenced was PBMCs. These receptors originate from a woman in her 70s in good health and CMV-seropositive.

The chain combines TRBV19 with TRBJ1-1; 9 nucleotides agree with TRBD1. The CDR3 spans 14 residues. Per the germline V gene, CDR1 is LNHDA and CDR2 is SQIVND (reference sequence). Trimming removed 7 bases from V and 4 bases from J; junction bases left unmatched: 7. The CDR3 DNA reads TGTGCCAGTACCCGGGACAGGGCGGGCACTGAAGCTTTCTTT. Amino acid sequence: CASTRDRAGTEAFF. Supplemented by reference TRBV19 and TRBJ1-1, the full variable domain reads DGGITQSPKYLFRKEGQNVTLSCEQNLNHDAMYWYRQDPGQGLRLIYYSQIVNDFQKGDIAEGYSVSREKKESFPLTVTSAQKNPTAFYLCASTRDRAGTEAFFGQGTRLTVV.

J is TRBJ2-1 and V is TRBV23-1, with D maybe TRBD1 (5 bases). TRBV23-1 carries the ORF label, with uncertain function. Trimming cost V 5 bases and J 7 bases, with 15 bases left between them. The CDR3 has 14 residues. For the CDR3, the DNA is TGCGCCAGCAGTTTTTCAGGGTGTAGTAATGAGCAGTTCTTC. It codes for CASSFSGCSNEQFF.

CDR3 nucleotides: TGTGCCAGTAGTAGGTTCTCGATCGACCAGGTTAACACTGAAGCTTTCTTT. As protein: CASSRFSIDQVNTEAFF. The chain has TRBV19 and TRBJ1-1; no clear D. Trimming stripped 4 bases from V and 2 bases from J, with 20 bases between. Germline V gives CDR1 LNHDA, CDR2 SQIVND (reference sequence). CDR3 length: 17 amino acids.

This clone came up once. V gene TRBV27 combines with J gene TRBJ1-1; TRBD1 matches at 7 bases. Germline loops: CDR1 MNHEY, CDR2 SMNVEV (reference sequence). The CDR3 sequence is 14 residues long. The V and J ends lost 5 bases and 1 base, in that order; junction bases with no gene match: 4. CDR3 nucleotides: TGTGCCAGCAGTATGAACAGGGGGAACACTGAAGCTTTCTTT. This codes for CASSMNRGNTEAFF.

This clone was seen a few times. V usage is TRBV7-9 and J usage is TRBJ2-1, with 10 bases lining up with TRBD1. The CDR3 is 15 amino acids. Germline V gives CDR1 SEHNR, CDR2 FQNEAQ (reference sequence). The V and J ends lost 1 base and 7 bases, in that order; junction bases with no gene match: 4. The CDR3, as DNA: TGTGCCAGCAGCTTAGTGGGACAGGGGCAGAATGAGCAGTTCTTC. Its translation: CASSLVGQGQNEQFF.

This chain connects TRBV21-1 to TRBJ1-6. TRBV21-1 is recorded as a pseudogene. This CDR3 has 22 residues. The CDR3 loop is CASSPKWVDRDFGGSYNSPLHF. As DNA, the CDR3 is TGTGCCAGCAGCCCAAAGTGGGTGGACCGGGACTTCGGAGGATCCTATAATTCACCCCTCCACTTT.

The J gene is TRBJ2-1, the V gene TRBV5-1, with D possibly TRBD2 on 6 matching bases. The CDR3 runs 13 residues. CDR1 is SGHRS, CDR2 YFSETQ, per germline. V lost 6 bases and J lost 8, with 15 bases in between. CDR3 amino acids: CASTGTAVDEQFF. The CDR3 coding sequence is TGCGCCAGCACGGGGACTGCGGTCGATGAGCAGTTCTTC.

This clone has a single count. The chain couples TRBV5-1 to TRBJ2-3; the match to TRBD2 covers 7 bases. The V gene's germline CDR1 is SGHRS and CDR2 YFSETQ. Trimming took 4 bases from V and 4 from J; bases not matched to a gene: 12. There are 16 residues in the CDR3. The CDR3 protein is CASSPGTITFADTQYF. The CDR3 DNA follows: TGCGCCAGCAGCCCCGGGACTATAACGTTCGCAGATACGCAGTATTTT.

The V and J genes are TRBV5-4 and TRBJ1-6; maybe TRBD1 (6 bases). Germline loops: CDR1 SGHNT, CDR2 YYREEE (reference sequence). The CDR3 totals 17 residues. Trimming shortened V by 4 bases and J by 7 bases, and 21 bases separated the two germline ends. CDR3: CASSQAGGRFPNSPLHF. In DNA, the CDR3 is TGTGCCAGCAGCCAAGCCGGGGGGCGGTTTCCGAATTCACCCCTCCACTTT.

The rearrangement joins TRBV5-1 to TRBJ2-2; D might be TRBD2 (7 bases). V was trimmed by 4 bases and J by 4 bases, leaving 14 bases between them. Germline CDR1 is SGHRS and CDR2 is YFSETQ. This CDR3 contains 15 residues. The CDR3 DNA reads TGCGCCAGCAGCCCCAACAGGGAGGGCACCGGGGAGCTGTTTTTT. This gives the protein CASSPNREGTGELFF.

The rearrangement links TRBV7-8 to TRBJ1-3; TRBD1 matches 9 bases. The CDR3 has 17 residues. Trimming removed 4 bases from V and 0 bases from J; junction bases left unmatched: 7. Germline values: CDR1 SGHVS, CDR2 FQNEAQ. The CDR3, as DNA: TGTGCCAGCAGCTGGGGGACAGGGAAGCTCTCTGGAAACACCATATATTTT. Its translation is CASSWGTGKLSGNTIYF.

The chain combines TRBV27 with TRBJ1-2; TRBD1 matches 9 bases. The junction had 8 bases not matched to a gene; V was cut back by 5 bases and J by 10 bases. Per the germline V gene, CDR1 is MNHEY and CDR2 is SMNVEV (reference sequence). The CDR3 consists of 13 residues. This CDR3 is CASSPGDRDDYTF. In DNA form, the CDR3 reads TGTGCCAGCAGTCCTGGGGACAGGGATGACTACACCTTC.

This sequence joins TRBV5-1 and TRBJ2-7; D is perhaps TRBD2 (6 bases). From germline, CDR1 is SGHRS and CDR2 YFSETQ. V was shortened by 4 bases and J by 0 bases, with 17 bases between the two germline ends. CDR3 length equals 16 residues. DNA of the CDR3: TGCGCCAGCAGCCCCGGAGGCGGGGCCAACTCCTACGAGCAGTACTTC. Its translation: CASSPGGGANSYEQYF. Complete variable domain (other parts from reference TRBV5-1 and TRBJ2-7): KAGVTQTPRYLIKTRGQQVTLSCSPISGHRSVSWYQQTPGQGLQFLFEYFSETQRNKGNFPGRFSGRQFSNSRSEMNVSTLELGDSALYLCASSPGGGANSYEQYFGPGTRLTVT.

The chain links TRBV19 to TRBJ2-1; 7 bases fit TRBD2. With 2 bases clipped from V and 3 bases from J, the junction kept 4 bases outside the gene matches. Germline V lookup: CDR1 LNHDA, CDR2 SQIVND (reference sequence). The CDR3 consists of 15 residues. CDR3: CASSIYGGSYNEQFF. As DNA, the CDR3 is TGTGCCAGTAGTATATATGGCGGGAGCTACAATGAGCAGTTCTTC.

V is TRBV10-3 and J is TRBJ2-7, with 7 bases matching TRBD2. Germline V gives CDR1 ENHRY, CDR2 SYGVKD. CDR3 length: 16 amino acids. The J segment lost 5 bases and the V segment lost 4 bases, leaving 14 bases of the junction unmatched. The CDR3 DNA follows: TGTGCCATCAGTGCCGCGGGAGCCGGGATGATCCACGAGCAGTACTTC. It specifies CAISAAGAGMIHEQYF.